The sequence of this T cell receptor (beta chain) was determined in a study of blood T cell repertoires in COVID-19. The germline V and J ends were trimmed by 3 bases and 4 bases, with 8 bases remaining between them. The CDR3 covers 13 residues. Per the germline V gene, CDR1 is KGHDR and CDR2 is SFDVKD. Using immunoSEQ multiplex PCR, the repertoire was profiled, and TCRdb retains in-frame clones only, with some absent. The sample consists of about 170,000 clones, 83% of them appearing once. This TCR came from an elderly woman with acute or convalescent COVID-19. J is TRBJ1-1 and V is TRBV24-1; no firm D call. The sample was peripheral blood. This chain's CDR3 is CATSDPGITEAFF. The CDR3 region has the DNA TGTGCCACCAGTGATCCGGGGATCACTGAAGCTTTCTTT.